A selection of T cell receptor beta chains follows, all from one sample in a study of blood T cell repertoires in COVID-19. The protocol was immunoSEQ multiplex PCR, while the TCRdb copy is restricted to in-frame clones and leaves out a portion. Seen here are 180,000 or so clones, 70% to 85% observed once, and the top ten hold approximately 12%. Sequenced input: peripheral blood. The receptor set was obtained from a man aged 45 to 65 who had recovered from COVID-19. CDR3s include the opening cysteine and the closing phenylalanine or tryptophan. The D gene is left open where the match is weak. The size field is filled for only some rows; it gives once, few, many or a size class.

d_call,v_call,clone_size,j_call,cdr3_nt,cdr3_aa
-,TRBV30,few,TRBJ2-3,TGTGCCTGGACGTACGGGGGCACAGATACGCAGTATTTT,CAWTYGGTDTQYF
TRBD1,TRBV7-2,-,TRBJ1-2,TGTGCCAGCAGCTTAGCGTCCCTAACAGGGGCCGGCAACTATGGCTACACCTTC,CASSLASLTGAGNYGYTF
TRBD1,TRBV5-1,-,TRBJ1-4,TGCGCCAGCAGCTTGGGTGGGACAGAGAATGAAAAACTGTTTTTT,CASSLGGTENEKLFF
TRBD2,TRBV19,-,TRBJ2-1,TGTGCCAGTAGTATCGGGGCGGGAGGTAACAATGAGCAGTTCTTC,CASSIGAGGNNEQFF
-,TRBV7-8,-,TRBJ2-5,TGTGCCAGCAGTACCGGTACTAGCACCGAGACCCAGTACTTC,CASSTGTSTETQYF
TRBD1,TRBV6-2/TRBV6-3,-,TRBJ2-2,TGTGCCAGCAGTCCGACAGGGCCCGGGGAGCTGTTTTTT,CASSPTGPGELFF
-,TRBV6-5,few,TRBJ1-6,TGTGCCAGCAGTTCCCCAGGGGATAATTCACCCCTCCACTTT,CASSSPGDNSPLHF
TRBD1,TRBV24-1,-,TRBJ2-6,TGTGCCACCAGTGCAGGGGGCATTGGGGCCAACGTCCTGACTTTC,CATSAGGIGANVLTF
-,TRBV7-9,-,TRBJ2-4,TGTGCCAGCAGCTTCAACCAGGGTATTCAGTACTTC,CASSFNQGIQYF
-,TRBV2,-,TRBJ1-4,TGTGCCGGACACTGGGCAACTAATGAAAAACTGTTTTTT,CAGHWATNEKLFF
-,TRBV11-1,-,TRBJ1-4,TGTGCCAGCAGCCCCGCGGCGAGGGGGGAAAAACTGTTTTTT,CASSPAARGEKLFF
-,TRBV9,-,TRBJ2-7,TGTGCCAGCAGCGAAGACATCGCCTACGAGCAGTACTTC,CASSEDIAYEQYF
TRBD2,TRBV10-3,-,TRBJ2-1,TGTGCCATCAGTGAGGTTCTAGCGGGAGGCCAATACAATGAGCAGTTCTTC,CAISEVLAGGQYNEQFF
TRBD2,TRBV2,-,TRBJ2-5,TGTGCCAGCGCGGGAGGGCGAGGAGAGACCCAGTACTTC,CASAGGRGETQYF
-,TRBV19,-,TRBJ1-4,TGTGCCAGTAGTACCAAGTCGGACTGGGAGGCTGAAAAACTGTTTTTT,CASSTKSDWEAEKLFF
-,TRBV9,-,TRBJ2-1,TGTGCCAGCAGCGTAGGTAGGGGCTCTTTCAATGAGCAGTTCTTC,CASSVGRGSFNEQFF
-,TRBV7-2,-,TRBJ2-2,TGTGCCAGCAGCTTTCGACAGGGAGGTCTGGGGGGGGAGCTGTTTTTT,CASSFRQGGLGGELFF
TRBD1,TRBV29-1,-,TRBJ2-4,TGCAGCGTTTACAGGACAGGGGGCGCGAACATTCAGTACTTC,CSVYRTGGANIQYF
TRBD1,TRBV11-2,-,TRBJ1-2,TGTGCCAGCAGCCTACTGACAGGGGAACTGGGCGGCTACACCTTC,CASSLLTGELGGYTF
-,TRBV7-2,-,TRBJ2-1,TGTGCCAGCAGCTTAGGTAGCTCCTACAATGAGCAGTTCTTC,CASSLGSSYNEQFF
-,TRBV9,-,TRBJ1-3,TGTGCCAGCAGCGTAAGGGCAGGGACTGGAAACACCATATATTTT,CASSVRAGTGNTIYF
TRBD1,TRBV2,-,TRBJ2-1,TGTGCCAGCCTAATGAACTCCGGGACAGGGGGCTTAAATGAGCAGTTCTTC,CASLMNSGTGGLNEQFF
TRBD1,TRBV19,-,TRBJ2-7,TGTGCCAGTAATCGGACAGGGATGTTGGGATCCTACGAGCAGTACTTC,CASNRTGMLGSYEQYF
-,TRBV5-1,-,TRBJ2-3,TGCGCCAGCAGCTTGGGCGGCGGGTCAGATACGCAGTATTTT,CASSLGGGSDTQYF
-,TRBV9,-,TRBJ2-5,TGTGCCAGCAGCGTAGACCGAGAGGAGACCCAGTACTTC,CASSVDREETQYF
TRBD2,TRBV7-8,-,TRBJ2-5,TGTGCCAGCAGCGTTAGCGGGAGGACTCAAGAGACCCAGTACTTC,CASSVSGRTQETQYF
TRBD1,TRBV28,-,TRBJ2-7,TGTGCCAGCAGCCGGGACAGGAGCTCCTACGAGCAGTACTTC,CASSRDRSSYEQYF
TRBD1,TRBV5-1,-,TRBJ2-7,TGCGCCAGCAGCGTCGGACAGGCCTCAAACGAGCAGTACTTC,CASSVGQASNEQYF
-,TRBV4-3,few,TRBJ1-2,TGCGCCAGCAGCCAAGATGTACAGGGCTACTATGGCTACACCTTC,CASSQDVQGYYGYTF
TRBD1,TRBV30,many,TRBJ1-4,TGTGCCTGGGCGCTTGGGACAGCGACTTACGTCTCGGGGGAAAAACTGTTTTTT,CAWALGTATYVSGEKLFF
TRBD2,TRBV14,-,TRBJ2-5,TGTGCCAGCAGCCGCCGCTCTTTAAGACTAGCGGGCAAAGAGACCCAGTACTTC,CASSRRSLRLAGKETQYF
TRBD2,TRBV7-2,few,TRBJ2-1,TGTGCCAGCAGCTTAGGCTTAGCGGGAGGACCCTACAATGAGCAGTTCTTC,CASSLGLAGGPYNEQFF
-,TRBV30,few,TRBJ2-7,TGTGCCTGGAGTAAACACTACGAGCAGTACTTC,CAWSKHYEQYF
TRBD1,TRBV19,-,TRBJ2-6,TGTGCCAGTAGTGAACAGGGGGCTATATTAACTGGGGCCAACGTCCTGACTTTC,CASSEQGAILTGANVLTF
-,TRBV6-6,-,TRBJ1-6,TGTGCCAGCAGTTACTCTTTGACCCAGGGAGGATCACCCCTCCACTTT,CASSYSLTQGGSPLHF
-,TRBV29-1,-,TRBJ2-3,TGCAGCGTTGAGCTTCTGGACAGAAGCACAGATACGCAGTATTTT,CSVELLDRSTDTQYF
-,TRBV6-2/TRBV6-3,-,TRBJ1-1,TGTGCCAGCAGTTACTCGGGAGAGAACACTGAAGCTTTCTTT,CASSYSGENTEAFF
-,TRBV7-9,-,TRBJ1-2,TGTGCCAGCAGCTTACTTAATAACTATGGCTACACCTTC,CASSLLNNYGYTF
TRBD1,TRBV4-2,-,TRBJ1-5,TGTGCCAGCACCGAAAGCGGACAGGCAGATCAGCCCCAGCATTTT,CASTESGQADQPQHF
-,TRBV6-2/TRBV6-3,-,TRBJ2-2,TGTGCCAGCAGTCCAAGTATCCCAGGGTACACCGGGGAGCTGTTTTTT,CASSPSIPGYTGELFF
TRBD2,TRBV6-4,-,TRBJ2-2,TGTGCCAGCAGTGAAGTGTCGACTAGCGGTATTAACACCGGGGAGCTGTTTTTT,CASSEVSTSGINTGELFF